This passage covers 16 T cell receptor beta chains from one sample sequenced in a study of CD8 T cells in ankylosing spondylitis. Using its own MiXCR run on the 5' RACE reads, TCRdb lists one record per CDR3 protein. The sample contains about 400,000 distinct CDR3 sequences, roughly 22% of which appear only once. Material for sequencing was blood, either unsorted or a sorted T cell fraction (not recorded which). All receptors come from a male donor with ankylosing spondylitis or in good health (not recorded which).

The chain links TRBV4-1 to TRBJ2-7; D might be TRBD1 (6 bases). The CDR3 has 13 amino acids. Per the germline V gene, CDR1 is MGHRA and CDR2 is YSYEKL. The V end was cut by 5 bases, the J end by 3 bases, with 11 bases between. CDR3 protein: CASSEGVVYEQYF. CDR3 bases: TGCGCCAGCAGCGAGGGGGTCGTCTACGAGCAGTACTTC.

J is TRBJ2-5 and V is TRBV30, with D possibly being TRBD2 (6 bases). CDR3 length: 13 residues. The ends were cut back, 4 bases at V and 2 bases at J, with 11 bases in the middle. Germline CDR1 GTSNPN, CDR2 SVGIG (reference sequence). The CDR3 here is CAWMLDYQETQYF. CDR3 nucleotide sequence: TGTGCCTGGATGTTGGACTATCAAGAGACCCAGTACTTC. The full variable domain, with the rest looked up from reference TRBV30 and TRBJ2-5, is SQTIHQWPATLVQPVGSPLSLECTVEGTSNPNLYWYRQAAGRGLQLLFYSVGIGQISSEVPQNLSASRPQDRQFILSSKKLLLSDSGFYLCAWMLDYQETQYFGPGTRLLVL.

In this sample, this clonotype turned up many times. J is TRBJ2-2 and V is TRBV7-9; D ambiguous. The ends were cut back, 4 bases at V and 0 bases at J, with 3 bases in the middle. This CDR3 has 13 amino acids. Germline V lookup: CDR1 SEHNR, CDR2 FQNEAQ (reference sequence). CDR3 region: CASSSTNTGELFF. The DNA of the CDR3 is TGTGCCAGCAGCTCAACGAACACCGGGGAGCTGTTTTTT.

The chain has TRBV12-3 or TRBV12-4 and TRBJ1-2; D may be TRBD1 (5 bases). This CDR3 region has 14 residues. V was shortened by 3 bases and J by 3 bases, with 11 bases between the two germline ends. As DNA, the CDR3 is TGTGCCAGCAGTTTCGGGGGGATTGACTATGGCTACACCTTC. Protein sequence: CASSFGGIDYGYTF.

The chain joins TRBV5-6 to TRBJ2-7; 7 bases fit TRBD2. The CDR3 has 13 residues. V gave up 7 bases and J gave up 3 bases; unmatched junction bases: 7. Per germline, CDR1 SGHDT and CDR2 YYEEEE. CDR3 amino acids: CASHWWGGYEQYF. The CDR3 nucleotides read TGTGCCAGCCATTGGTGGGGGGGCTACGAGCAGTACTTC.

The chain has TRBV10-3 and TRBJ2-3; D uncertain. Trimming left V 3 bases short and J 6 bases short, with 10 bases between. This CDR3 contains 13 residues. Looked up from germline, CDR1 is ENHRY and CDR2 is SYGVKD. CDR3 residues: CAISDELRDTQYF. CDR3 DNA sequence: TGTGCCATCAGTGACGAGCTTCGGGATACGCAGTATTTT.

This clonotype was found a few times. The chain links TRBV5-6 to TRBJ2-7; D possibly matches TRBD1 or TRBD2 (5 bases each). Trimming left V 0 bases short and J 0 bases short, with 10 bases between. The V gene's germline CDR1 is SGHDT and CDR2 YYEEEE. CDR3 size: 15 residues. CDR3 sequence: CASSLGDLDSYEQYF. DNA for the CDR3: TGTGCCAGCAGCTTGGGGGACCTCGACTCCTACGAGCAGTACTTC.

V usage is TRBV10-3 and J usage is TRBJ2-2, with 11 bases aligning to TRBD1. Per the germline V gene, CDR1 is ENHRY and CDR2 is SYGVKD. CDR3 length equals 16 residues. Trimming removed 9 bases from V and 6 bases from J; junction bases left unmatched: 12. Here the CDR3 DNA reads TGTGCCATAAGGACAGGGGGCGCTTTTACCGCCGGGGAGCTGTTTTTT. Translation gives CAIRTGGAFTAGELFF.

The chain combines TRBV3-1 with TRBJ2-1, with no clear D. The CDR3 spans 13 residues. Germline CDR1 and CDR2: LGHDT and YNNKEL (reference sequence). Trimming removed 0 bases at V and 10 bases at J, with 10 bases between. CDR3 coding DNA: TGTGCCAGCAGCCAAGATCTAGGGTACGAGCAGTTCTTC. The encoded protein is CASSQDLGYEQFF.

This clonotype has only a few counts. V and J are TRBV7-9 and TRBJ2-1; the match to TRBD2 covers 14 bases. This CDR3 spans 17 amino acids. J lost 7 bases, V lost 1 base, and 6 bases had no gene match. Germline loops: CDR1 SEHNR, CDR2 FQNEAQ (reference sequence). The CDR3 DNA follows: TGTGCCAGCAGCTTAGAGACTAGCGGGGGGGCCCGGAATGAGCAGTTCTTC. It yields the protein CASSLETSGGARNEQFF.

The chain links TRBV7-9 to TRBJ1-1, with 9 bases lining up with TRBD1. Trimming cost V 6 bases and J 6 bases; bases outside gene matches: 5. The CDR3 has 13 residues. CDR1 and CDR2 (germline): SEHNR, FQNEAQ (reference sequence). The CDR3 nucleotides are TGTGCCAGCAGAAAACAGGGGGCTGCTGAAGCTTTCTTT. This codes for CASRKQGAAEAFF.

The genes are TRBV7-9 and TRBJ2-1; perhaps TRBD1 as D (6 bases). CDR3 size: 15 residues. Looked up from germline, CDR1 is SEHNR and CDR2 is FQNEAQ (reference sequence). Trimming took off 5 bases at V and 1 base at J, with 12 bases between the two ends. The CDR3 loop reads CASSIQGVSYNEQFF. CDR3 sequence (DNA): TGTGCCAGCAGCATACAGGGAGTTTCCTACAATGAGCAGTTCTTC.

The chain has TRBV4-2 and TRBJ2-2, with 15 bases matching TRBD2. The CDR3 has 22 residues. The germline CDR1 and CDR2 sequences are LGHNA and YNFKEQ. Unmatched junction bases numbered 15, after V lost 4 bases and J lost 0 bases. The CDR3 here is CASSPQLIGLAGGDANTGELFF. CDR3 DNA: TGTGCCAGCAGCCCCCAACTAATCGGACTAGCGGGGGGGGATGCGAACACCGGGGAGCTGTTTTTT.

The rearrangement uses TRBV28 and TRBJ2-4; 7 bases fit TRBD1. V gave up 9 bases and J gave up 4 bases; unmatched junction bases: 9. Germline V gene lookup returns CDR1 MDHEN and CDR2 SYDVKM. The CDR3 is 14 amino acids. The chain's CDR3 is CARSLQGRKNIQYF. Here the CDR3 DNA reads TGTGCCAGAAGTCTACAGGGGCGGAAAAACATTCAGTACTTC.

This rearrangement joins TRBV7-9 to TRBJ2-1; D might be TRBD1 or TRBD2, each matching 5 bases. Germline-derived CDR1 and CDR2 are SEHNR and FQNEAQ (reference sequence). There are 15 residues in the CDR3. The V end lost 3 bases, the J end lost 5 bases, and 14 bases lay between the germline ends. The CDR3 nucleotides read TGTGCCAGCAGCTTTTCCCGGGGACGAAACAATGAGCAGTTCTTC. Protein sequence: CASSFSRGRNNEQFF.

This clonotype has a handful of counts. This chain joins TRBV9 and TRBJ2-3; D could derive from TRBD1 or TRBD2 (5 bases each). Per germline, CDR1 SGDLS and CDR2 YYNGEE. This CDR3 region has 18 residues. Between the trimmed V and J ends, which lost 3 bases and 0 bases, there was a span of 20 bases. CDR3 coding DNA: TGTGCCAGCAGCGGGGCCTCCGGGGCACTCCGAAGCACAGATACGCAGTATTTT. Amino acid sequence: CASSGASGALRSTDTQYF.